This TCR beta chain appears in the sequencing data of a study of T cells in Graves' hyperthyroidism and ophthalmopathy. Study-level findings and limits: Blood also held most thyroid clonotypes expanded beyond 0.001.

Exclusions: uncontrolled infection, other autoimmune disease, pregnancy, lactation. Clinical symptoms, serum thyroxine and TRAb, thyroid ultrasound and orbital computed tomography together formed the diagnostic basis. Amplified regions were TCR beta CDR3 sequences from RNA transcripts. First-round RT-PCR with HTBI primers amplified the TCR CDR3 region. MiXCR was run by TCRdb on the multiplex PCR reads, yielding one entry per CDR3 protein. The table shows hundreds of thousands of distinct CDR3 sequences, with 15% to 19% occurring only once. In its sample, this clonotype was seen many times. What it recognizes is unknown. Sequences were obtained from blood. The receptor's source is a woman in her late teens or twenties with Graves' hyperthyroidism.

The CDR3 region is CASSSQLDSAETQYF. The CDR3 DNA reads TGTGCCAGCAGCTCCCAACTGGACAGCGCGGAGACCCAGTACTTC. V gene TRBV5-8 combines with J gene TRBJ2-5; D is possibly TRBD1 (6 bases). This CDR3 contains 15 residues. V was trimmed by 3 bases and J by 5 bases, leaving 17 bases between them. Looked up from germline, CDR1 is SGHTS and CDR2 is YDEGEE.